This T cell receptor (beta chain) was documented in a study of shared clonotypes between healthy human individuals. The wider study: Samples came from a couple of female and a few male donors aged 18 to 49. Study-level results: Genetic and exposure-history diversity was limited by the few donors.

This CDR3 is 13 amino acids long. Germline CDR1 ENHRY, CDR2 SYGVKD. The ends were cut back, 4 bases at V and 11 bases at J, with 17 bases in the middle. Original processing methods: Filtering differed since immunoSEQ provided only junctions, with no quality scores. This table comes from immunoSEQ multiplex PCR, and its TCRdb copy is limited to in-frame clones, with some not included. V and J calls and clone size are copied from that table; D and trimming were computed from the DNA. The sample records 400,000 to 600,000 clones, 79% being singletons. As to this clone: Its antigen remains unidentified.

This chain joins TRBV10-3 and TRBJ2-5, with D possibly being TRBD2 (6 bases). Sequenced: PBMCs. The receptor comes from a woman between 40 and 50 years old in good health. Some clones in this sample may be carry-over from other donors' samples. The CDR3 DNA follows: TGTGCCATCAGTGTGGATGAGGCAGGAGGGCAGTACTTC. It is translated as CAISVDEAGGQYF.